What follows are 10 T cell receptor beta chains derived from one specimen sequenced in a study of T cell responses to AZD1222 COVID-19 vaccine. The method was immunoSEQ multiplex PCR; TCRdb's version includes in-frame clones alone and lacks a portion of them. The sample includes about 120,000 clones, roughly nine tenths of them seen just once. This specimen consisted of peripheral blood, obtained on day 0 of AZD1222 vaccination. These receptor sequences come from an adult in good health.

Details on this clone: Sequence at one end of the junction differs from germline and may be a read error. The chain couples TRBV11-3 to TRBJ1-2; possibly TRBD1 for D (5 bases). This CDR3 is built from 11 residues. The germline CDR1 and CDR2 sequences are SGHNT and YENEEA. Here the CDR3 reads CASSLEGEQLF. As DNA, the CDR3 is TGTGCCAGCAGCTTAGAAGGGGAACAGCTCTTC.

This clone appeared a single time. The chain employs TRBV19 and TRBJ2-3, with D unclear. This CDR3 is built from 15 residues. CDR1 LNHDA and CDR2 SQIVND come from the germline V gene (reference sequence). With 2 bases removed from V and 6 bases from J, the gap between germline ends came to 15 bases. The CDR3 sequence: CASSILGPLTDTQYF. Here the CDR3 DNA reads TGTGCCAGTAGTATATTAGGTCCACTCACGGATACGCAGTATTTT.

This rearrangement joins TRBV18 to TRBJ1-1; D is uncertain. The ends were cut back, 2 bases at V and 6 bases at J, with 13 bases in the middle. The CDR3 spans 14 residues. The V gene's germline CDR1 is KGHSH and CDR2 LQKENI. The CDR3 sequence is CASSPDAETAEAFF. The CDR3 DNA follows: TGTGCCAGCTCACCAGACGCCGAAACGGCTGAAGCTTTCTTT.

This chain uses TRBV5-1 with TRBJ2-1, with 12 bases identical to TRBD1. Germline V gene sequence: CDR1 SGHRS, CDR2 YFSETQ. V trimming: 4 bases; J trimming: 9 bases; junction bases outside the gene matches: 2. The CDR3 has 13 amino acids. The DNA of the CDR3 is TGCGCCAGCAGCATGGGACAGGGGGCTGAGCAGTTCTTC. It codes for CASSMGQGAEQFF.

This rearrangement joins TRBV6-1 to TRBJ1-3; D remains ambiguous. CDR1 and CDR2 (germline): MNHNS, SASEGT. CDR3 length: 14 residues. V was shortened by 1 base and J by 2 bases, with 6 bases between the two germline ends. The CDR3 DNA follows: TGTGCCAGCAGTGAAGGGGAGGCTGGAAACACCATATATTTT. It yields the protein CASSEGEAGNTIYF.

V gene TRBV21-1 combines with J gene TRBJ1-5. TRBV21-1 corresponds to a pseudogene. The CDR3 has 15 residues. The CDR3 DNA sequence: TGTGCCAGCAGCAAGCTACTAGAGGGCAATCAGCCCCAGCATTTT. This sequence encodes CASSKLLEGNQPQHF.

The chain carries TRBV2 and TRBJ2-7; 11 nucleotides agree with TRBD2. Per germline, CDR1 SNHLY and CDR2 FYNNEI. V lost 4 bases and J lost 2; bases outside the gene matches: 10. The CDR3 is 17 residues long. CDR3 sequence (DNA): TGTGCCAGCAGTGTGGAAAGGCTAGCGGGAGGACCCTACGAGCAGTACTTC. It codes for CASSVERLAGGPYEQYF.

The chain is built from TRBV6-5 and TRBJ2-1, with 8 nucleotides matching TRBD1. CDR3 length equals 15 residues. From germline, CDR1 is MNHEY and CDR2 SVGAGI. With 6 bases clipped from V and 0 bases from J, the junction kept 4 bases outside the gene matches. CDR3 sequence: CASSPGQVSYNEQFF. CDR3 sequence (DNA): TGTGCCAGCAGCCCGGGACAGGTCTCCTACAATGAGCAGTTCTTC.

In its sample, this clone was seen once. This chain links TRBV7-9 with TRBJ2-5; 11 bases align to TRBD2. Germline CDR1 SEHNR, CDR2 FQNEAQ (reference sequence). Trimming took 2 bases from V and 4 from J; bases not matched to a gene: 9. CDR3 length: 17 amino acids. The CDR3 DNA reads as TGTGCCAGCAGCTTACGACCACTAGCGGGAGCAGGAGAGACCCAGTACTTC. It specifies CASSLRPLAGAGETQYF.

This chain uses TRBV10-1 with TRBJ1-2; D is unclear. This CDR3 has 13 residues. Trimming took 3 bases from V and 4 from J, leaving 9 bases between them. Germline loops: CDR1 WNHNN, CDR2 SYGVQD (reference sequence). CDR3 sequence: CASSEQQPYGYTF. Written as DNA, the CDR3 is TGCGCCAGCAGTGAACAGCAACCCTATGGCTACACCTTC.